A single sample gave rise to the 30 T cell receptor beta chains below, sequenced in a study of blood T cells in healthy people across ages. Next came a second PCR, run for roughly 7 to 12 cycles, which used a sample-barcoded 5' primer along with a J-beta primer mix. TCRdb ran MiXCR on the 5' RACE reads and lists one entry per CDR3 protein. The data show 700,000 to 950,000 distinct CDR3 sequences, with 55% to 75% seen just once and about 20% held by the top ten. The sequenced sample consisted of blood. Receptors originate from a man in his thirties or forties in good health.

The chain joins TRBV30 to TRBJ2-4; either TRBD1 or TRBD2 may supply D (5 bases each). The J call is in doubt because the DNA end fits TRBJ2-7 better. The germline V gene encodes CDR1 GTSNPN and CDR2 SVGIG (reference sequence). The CDR3 covers 15 residues. CDR3 sequence reads: CAWSSPGTNPNEQYF. The CDR3 DNA reads TGTGCCTGGTCTTCACCGGGGACGAACCCCAACGAGCAGTACTTC.

This sequence joins TRBV7-9 and TRBJ2-7, with 7 bases fitting TRBD2. V was pared by 5 bases and J by 3 bases, with 4 bases of the junction left unmatched. Germline V gene data show CDR1 as SEHNR and CDR2 as FQNEAQ (reference sequence). The CDR3 loop spans 13 amino acids. The DNA of the CDR3 is TGTGCCAGCAGCACCGGGACTATCTACGAGCAGTACTTC. Translating gives CASSTGTIYEQYF.

V gene TRBV12-3 or TRBV12-4 combines with J gene TRBJ2-7; tentatively, D is TRBD1 (6 bases). The CDR3 spans 14 residues. Trimming left V 6 bases short and J 3 bases short, with 15 bases between. CDR3 bases: TGTGCCAGCAGCCTACAGGGCCCGAACTACGAGCAGTACTTC. Its translation: CASSLQGPNYEQYF.

This clonotype has only a few counts. The chain uses TRBV7-9 and TRBJ1-2, with a possible D match to TRBD1 (6 bases). V was shortened by 0 bases and J by 5 bases, with 16 bases between the two germline ends. Germline V gene lookup returns CDR1 SEHNR and CDR2 FQNEAQ (reference sequence). This CDR3 is 16 amino acids long. The CDR3 DNA follows: TGTGCCAGCAGCTTAGCGTTAAACAGGGCCCTATATGGCTACACCTTC. Its translation is CASSLALNRALYGYTF.

Of note for this clonotype: At one end the junction does not follow the germline gene, possibly because of a read error. The chain uses TRBV15 and TRBJ2-7; 7 bases line up with TRBD2. TRBJ2-5 explains the end of the DNA better; the J call may be wrong. The CDR3 has 15 amino acids. The germline V gene has CDR1 LNHNV and CDR2 YYDKDF (reference sequence). CDR3 DNA: TGTACCACCAGCAGAGATAAGGCGGGAGCAGAGACCCAGTACTTC. The encoded protein is CTTSRDKAGAETQYF.

The V gene is TRBV7-2, the J gene TRBJ2-3; 11 bases match TRBD2. Germline-derived CDR1 and CDR2 are SGHTA and FQGNSA. This CDR3 has 18 amino acids. The V gene end was trimmed by 4 bases and the J gene end by 8 bases; junction bases not matched to a gene: 17. In nucleotides, the CDR3 is TGTGCCAGCAGCTCCGGACGTAGACTAGCGGGGAGCATAGGTACGCAGTATTTT. It codes for CASSSGRRLAGSIGTQYF.

This rearrangement joins TRBV5-4 to TRBJ2-3; the D gene is possibly TRBD2 (6 bases). The CDR3 runs 15 residues. Germline CDR1 and CDR2: SGHNT and YYREEE (reference sequence). V was pared by 3 bases and J by 5 bases, with 16 bases between. CDR3 in amino acids: CASSSSFRELDTQYF. The CDR3 nucleotides read TGTGCCAGCAGCTCATCTTTCCGGGAGTTAGATACGCAGTATTTT. The whole variable domain, remainder taken from reference TRBV5-4 and TRBJ2-3, is ETGVTQSPTHLIKTRGQQVTLRCSSQSGHNTVSWYQQALGQGPQFIFQYYREEENGRGNFPPRFSGLQFPNYSSELNVNALELDDSALYLCASSSSFRELDTQYFGPGTRLTVL.

The chain uses TRBV6-6 and TRBJ2-7; no clear D gene. Looked up from germline, CDR1 is MNHNY and CDR2 is SVGAGI (reference sequence). CDR3 size: 12 residues. V was pared by 5 bases and J by 7 bases, with 12 bases between. Here the CDR3 DNA reads TGTGCCAGCAGTATGACTGCACAGGAGCAGTACTTC. This sequence encodes CASSMTAQEQYF.

The rearrangement links TRBV7-9 to TRBJ2-1; TRBD1 agrees at 7 bases. With V trimmed by 5 bases and J by 7 bases, 5 bases remained unmatched. Germline CDR1 and CDR2: SEHNR and FQNEAQ (reference sequence). The CDR3 consists of 13 residues. The CDR3 DNA reads as TGTGCCAGCAGCGTAGGGACAGCGAATGAGCAGTTCTTC. Translation: CASSVGTANEQFF.

This clonotype showed up just a few times. The V and J genes are TRBV3-1 and TRBJ2-5, with D possibly TRBD1 on 5 matching bases. Trimming stripped 0 bases from V and 4 bases from J, with 9 bases between. The CDR3 length is 14 residues. In germline, CDR1 is LGHDT, CDR2 YNNKEL (reference sequence). DNA of the CDR3: TGTGCCAGCAGCCAAGAAGGGGTCCCAGAGACCCAGTACTTC. Its translation is CASSQEGVPETQYF.

This clonotype turned up a few times. The V call is TRBV20-1, the J call TRBJ2-5; 10 positions agree with TRBD2. The germline CDR1 and CDR2 sequences are DFQATT and SNEGSKA (reference sequence). The CDR3 extends over 13 amino acids. V shed 5 bases, J shed 11 bases, and the junction held 11 bases outside the gene matches. CDR3 sequence: CSASSGGADGQYF. The CDR3 coding sequence is TGCAGTGCTTCAAGCGGGGGGGCAGACGGGCAGTACTTC.

This clonotype was counted only a few times. The chain carries TRBV7-2 and TRBJ1-4; D is unresolved. CDR3 length: 15 amino acids. Germline CDR1 SGHTA, CDR2 FQGNSA. Trimming removed 7 bases at V and 8 bases at J, with 20 bases between. CDR3 DNA: TGTGCCAGCACTCTATCTAACCCCCGGGTGGAAAAACTGTTTTTT. This translates into CASTLSNPRVEKLFF.

The chain carries TRBV27 and TRBJ2-3; TRBD1 aligns across 7 bases. V lost 6 bases and J lost 8; bases outside the gene matches: 11. The CDR3 totals 14 residues. CDR1 is MNHEY and CDR2 is SMNVEV in the germline V gene (reference sequence). CDR3 amino acids: CASRVSEPGGTQYF. DNA of the CDR3: TGTGCCAGCAGAGTATCTGAACCAGGGGGTACGCAGTATTTT.

This chain links TRBV4-3 with TRBJ1-2, with 8 bases identical to TRBD1. The CDR3 is made up of 17 amino acids. The germline CDR1 and CDR2 sequences are LGHNA and YSLEER. J gave up 3 bases and V 4 bases, and 13 bases lay outside the gene matches. This CDR3 is CASSPDPTGVGYYGYTF. In nucleotides, the CDR3 is TGCGCCAGCAGCCCAGACCCGACAGGGGTAGGGTACTATGGCTACACCTTC.

The sample holds a few counts of this clonotype. The rearrangement joins TRBV7-8 to TRBJ1-6; D is perhaps TRBD1 (5 bases). Germline loops: CDR1 SGHVS, CDR2 FQNEAQ. V was cut by 3 bases and J by 9 bases, with 18 bases left in between. This CDR3 contains 16 residues. In DNA, the CDR3 is TGTGCCAGCAGCTTTGGTCAGGGACTTCTTCCTTCACCCCTCCACTTT. Its translation is CASSFGQGLLPSPLHF. Full variable domain (rest looked up from reference TRBV7-8 and TRBJ1-6): GAGVSQSPRYKVAKRGQDVALRCDPISGHVSLFWYQQALGQGPEFLTYFQNEAQLDKSGLPSDRFFAERPEGSVSTLKIQRTQQEDSAVYLCASSFGQGLLPSPLHFGNGTRLTVT.

In this sample, this clonotype turned up a few times. The chain employs TRBV7-8 and TRBJ2-5, with 8 bases lining up with TRBD2. Losses at the gene ends were 5 bases for V and 2 bases for J; bases not matched to a gene: 10. Germline loops: CDR1 SGHVS, CDR2 FQNEAQ. The CDR3 is 16 amino acids. This CDR3 is CASSGRLTSGQETQYF. The CDR3 bases are TGTGCCAGCAGCGGCCGCCTTACTAGCGGTCAAGAGACCCAGTACTTC. The whole variable domain, remainder taken from reference TRBV7-8 and TRBJ2-5, is GAGVSQSPRYKVAKRGQDVALRCDPISGHVSLFWYQQALGQGPEFLTYFQNEAQLDKSGLPSDRFFAERPEGSVSTLKIQRTQQEDSAVYLCASSGRLTSGQETQYFGPGTRLLVL.

The V call is TRBV20-1, the J call TRBJ2-3, with D maybe TRBD2 (5 bases). CDR1 is DFQATT, CDR2 SNEGSKA, per germline (reference sequence). V was cut by 8 bases and J by 0 bases, with 18 bases left in between. CDR3 length equals 15 residues. The CDR3 loop reads CSPLGRDGSTDTQYF. As DNA, the CDR3 is TGCAGTCCACTAGGCCGGGATGGGAGCACAGATACGCAGTATTTT.

This clonotype was counted between two and nine times. In DNA form, the CDR3 reads TGTGCCAGCAGCTTAACGGACAGACATGGCTACACCTTC. Its protein is CASSLTDRHGYTF. This rearrangement joins TRBV7-3 to TRBJ1-2; D is perhaps TRBD1 (6 bases). This CDR3 spans 13 amino acids. Germline assignment: CDR1 SGHTA and CDR2 FQGTGA. V gave up 0 bases and J gave up 6 bases, with 8 bases separating them.

This clonotype was seen just once. The rearrangement links TRBV5-1 to TRBJ1-2; 12 nucleotides line up with TRBD1. J was trimmed by 7 bases and V by 1 base; bases with no gene match: 8. The CDR3 length is 16 residues. Germline CDR1 reads SGHRS; CDR2 reads YFSETQ. This chain's CDR3 is CASSLSGTGGAVGYTF. Written as DNA, the CDR3 is TGCGCCAGCAGCTTGTCCGGGACAGGGGGCGCGGTTGGCTACACCTTC.

This chain uses TRBV20-1 with TRBJ2-7; 7 bases are a match to TRBD2. J gave up 4 bases and V 2 bases, and 11 bases lay outside the gene matches. CDR3 length: 15 residues. Germline CDR1 reads DFQATT; CDR2 reads SNEGSKA (reference sequence). The CDR3 reads CSARSDGWGGYEQYF. CDR3 DNA sequence: TGCAGTGCTAGATCAGATGGTTGGGGAGGGTACGAGCAGTACTTC.

The rearrangement links TRBV11-2 to TRBJ1-6, with D perhaps matching TRBD1 (5 bases). CDR1 and CDR2 (germline): SGHAT, FQNNGV. The CDR3 loop spans 16 amino acids. Trimming pared 0 bases from V and 10 bases from J, leaving 16 bases between. The CDR3 reads CASSLDLIGGSSPLHF. CDR3 bases: TGTGCCAGCAGCTTAGATCTAATCGGGGGAAGCTCACCCCTCCACTTT.

The V call is TRBV27, the J call TRBJ1-1; D is ambiguous. The CDR3 has 17 residues. CDR1 MNHEY and CDR2 SMNVEV come from the germline V gene (reference sequence). Trimming shortened V by 11 bases and J by 7 bases, and 32 bases separated the two germline ends. The CDR3 DNA reads TGTGCCTCCCCGAGTGGAAGGGCCGCGGCGAATTATTATGAAGCTTTCTTT. Its translation: CASPSGRAAANYYEAFF.

The rearrangement links TRBV20-1 to TRBJ1-2; maybe TRBD1 (5 bases). The germline gives CDR1 DFQATT, CDR2 SNEGSKA (reference sequence). This CDR3 is built from 13 residues. CDR3 DNA: TGCAGCATCATAGGAAGTGGGGGGAACGGCTACACCTTC. It yields the protein CSIIGSGGNGYTF.

This chain links TRBV20-1 with TRBJ2-7; TRBD2 aligns across 9 bases. The last part of the DNA fits TRBJ2-5 better; the J call may be wrong. The CDR3 totals 14 residues. Germline V lookup: CDR1 DFQATT, CDR2 SNEGSKA (reference sequence). The CDR3 coding sequence is TGCAGTGCTAGTTCAGCTAGCGGGACAAAGACCCAGTACTTC. It specifies CSASSASGTKTQYF.

This rearrangement joins TRBV20-1 to TRBJ2-7, with 11 bases fitting TRBD2. Germline V gene data show CDR1 as DFQATT and CDR2 as SNEGSKA (reference sequence). Trimming cost V 6 bases and J 8 bases; bases outside gene matches: 9. This CDR3 has 13 residues. The CDR3 region is CSAVAGGPGKQYF. The CDR3 nucleotides read TGCAGTGCAGTAGCGGGAGGGCCGGGTAAGCAGTACTTC.

The chain links TRBV6-2 or TRBV6-3 to TRBJ2-5; a weak D match, TRBD1 (5 bases). V was shortened by 6 bases and J by 4 bases, with 15 bases between the two germline ends. The CDR3 runs to 14 residues. Germline loops: CDR1 MNHEY, CDR2 SVGEGT. The CDR3 DNA sequence: TGTGCCAGCAGGAGACAGTCCTTTGGAGAGACCCAGTACTTC. This translates into CASRRQSFGETQYF.

J is TRBJ2-1 and V is TRBV12-3 or TRBV12-4; D is perhaps TRBD1 (6 bases). The V and J ends lost 4 bases and 0 bases respectively, with 13 bases between them. The CDR3 is 16 residues long. The CDR3 loop reads CASSSGDKSSYNEQFF. CDR3 DNA: TGTGCCAGCAGTTCCGGGGACAAGAGCTCCTACAATGAGCAGTTCTTC.

The table lists this clonotype with a few counts. The chain recombines TRBV20-1 with TRBJ2-6; unclear D gene. The CDR3 contains 13 residues. Germline assignment: CDR1 DFQATT and CDR2 SNEGSKA (reference sequence). V was clipped by 3 bases and J by 1 base, with 4 bases between them. The CDR3 region is CSASRSGANVLTF. The CDR3 DNA reads TGCAGTGCTAGTAGATCTGGGGCCAACGTCCTGACTTTC.

This clonotype showed up just a few times. The chain combines TRBV27 with TRBJ2-7, with TRBD2 matching 9 bases. Germline V gene lookup returns CDR1 MNHEY and CDR2 SMNVEV (reference sequence). Trimming cost V 5 bases and J 2 bases; bases outside gene matches: 10. The CDR3 sequence is 16 residues long. The CDR3 protein is CASSLSHLAGPYEQYF. CDR3 in DNA: TGTGCCAGCAGTCTTTCTCATCTAGCGGGGCCCTACGAGCAGTACTTC.

A few counts support this clonotype. The chain is built from TRBV6-2 or TRBV6-3 and TRBJ2-3; D ambiguous. Looked up from germline, CDR1 is MNHEY and CDR2 is SVGEGT. CDR3 length equals 15 residues. Trimming pared 3 bases from V and 2 bases from J, leaving 12 bases between. CDR3 loop: CASSYGLEYTDTQYF. The CDR3 DNA reads as TGTGCCAGCAGTTATGGTCTCGAATACACAGATACGCAGTATTTT.